This TCR beta chain is drawn from a study of T cells after yellow fever vaccination. As TCR cDNA was made by 5'RACE template switching, a universal primer site and UMIs were added. TCRdb independently ran MiXCR on the 5' RACE reads; one entry per CDR3 protein. The sample shows roughly 350,000 distinct CDR3 sequences, about 4% of them seen only once. Overall study findings and caveats: Researchers noted that a small share of clonotypes showed up in both CD4 and CD8 compartments. Peaking on day 5 versus 15, the secondary response was faster but weaker.

This CDR3 is built from 15 residues. V shed 2 bases and J shed 2 bases, with 12 bases lying between them. CDR1 SGDLS and CDR2 YYNGEE come from the germline V gene. In this sample, this clonotype turned up a few times. The antigen is unknown. This receptor was identified in a man aged 18 to 29 who received the YFV17D yellow fever vaccine. The chain is built from TRBV9 and TRBJ2-3; the D call may be TRBD1 or TRBD2 (5 bases each). Material: PBMCs, obtained 5 days after the yellow fever booster vaccination. CDR3 region: CASSVQGRVTDTQYF. CDR3 DNA: TGTGCCAGCAGCGTCCAGGGACGTGTCACAGATACGCAGTATTTT.